This T cell receptor beta chain is from a study of cytomegalovirus exposure and HLA in healthy donors. General study results and limits: An analysis was carried out later, and it reportedly showed fewer N-insertions in an Asian-associated ancestry cluster than the approximately 610-donor mean. In vitro confirmation showed three CMV-associated chains to be CMV antigen specific.

The PCR employed 60 Vbeta primers together with 13 Jbeta primers. Produced via immunoSEQ multiplex PCR; TCRdb's table is partial and in-frame only. The sample consists of around 150,000 clones, under 75% of them appearing once. Regarding this clone: Its antigen is still unknown.

Trimming stripped 1 base from V and 7 bases from J, with 5 bases between. The CDR3 sequence is 11 residues long. CDR1 is SGHTA and CDR2 is FQGNSA in the germline V gene. This sequence originates from a man in his forties in good health and CMV-seropositive. V usage is TRBV7-2 and J usage is TRBJ2-7, with no clear D. The sample was PBMCs. The CDR3 sequence: CASSLGREQYF. CDR3 nucleotides: TGTGCCAGCAGCTTAGGCAGGGAGCAGTACTTC.